Listed here are 20 T cell receptor beta chains from one sample, sequenced in a study of blood T cells in healthy people across ages. Primers used in a second PCR of about 7 to 12 cycles were a sample-barcoded 5' primer and a J-beta primer mix. MiXCR, run by TCRdb on the 5' RACE reads, gives a single entry per CDR3 protein. The sample yields roughly 640,000 distinct CDR3 sequences, approximately 30% seen once. The sequencing input was blood. The receptors shown here come from a woman aged 80 or over in good health.

The table lists this clonotype with a count of one. The chain has TRBV9 and TRBJ1-1; no definite D call. Per the germline V gene, CDR1 is SGDLS and CDR2 is YYNGEE. This CDR3 is 13 amino acids long. V gave up 0 bases and J gave up 1 base, with 4 bases separating them. CDR3 in amino acids: CASSVVPNTEAFF. DNA for the CDR3: TGTGCCAGCAGCGTAGTCCCGAACACTGAAGCTTTCTTT.

This clonotype has just a few counts. A single base separates this from a much larger clone, so it may be a read error. The gene calls are TRBV29-1 and TRBJ2-5, with a tentative D call TRBD1 (6 bases). The ends were cut back, 5 bases at V and 11 bases at J, with 18 bases in the middle. Looked up from germline, CDR1 is SQVTM and CDR2 is ANQGSEA. This CDR3 comprises 12 residues. The CDR3 sequence is CSVKDSYNEQYF. The CDR3 nucleotides are TGCAGCGTTAAGGACAGCTACAATGAGCAGTACTTC.

V gene TRBV20-1 combines with J gene TRBJ2-7, with D possibly matching TRBD2 (6 bases). CDR3 length equals 13 residues. V was shortened by 1 base and J by 4 bases, with 11 bases between the two germline ends. The V gene's germline CDR1 is DFQATT and CDR2 SNEGSKA (reference sequence). For the CDR3, the DNA is TGCAGTGCTAGAGTTCCGGGGACTTACGAGCAGTACTTC. Protein sequence: CSARVPGTYEQYF.

This clonotype was counted many times. The CDR3 DNA reads TGCAGTGCCACACAGGGGGTTGCCTACGAGCAGTACTTC. Translation gives CSATQGVAYEQYF. This rearrangement joins TRBV20-1 to TRBJ2-7; 8 nucleotides match TRBD1. CDR1 is DFQATT, CDR2 SNEGSKA, per germline (reference sequence). The junction had 6 bases not matched to a gene; V was cut back by 6 bases and J by 2 bases. CDR3 length: 13 amino acids.

V and J are TRBV4-2 and TRBJ1-2, with D perhaps TRBD1 (5 bases). Germline loops: CDR1 LGHNA, CDR2 YNFKEQ. The CDR3 has 17 residues. Trimming stripped 1 base from V and 4 bases from J, with 19 bases between. The CDR3: CASSQVTRALRGYGYTF. The CDR3 bases are TGTGCCAGCAGCCAAGTGACAAGGGCCTTGAGGGGCTATGGCTACACCTTC.

This clonotype was counted ten times or more. This rearrangement joins TRBV7-2 to TRBJ1-2; D unclear. The CDR3 is 13 amino acids. V was shortened by 0 bases and J by 8 bases, with 10 bases between the two germline ends. Looked up from germline, CDR1 is SGHTA and CDR2 is FQGNSA. CDR3 DNA: TGTGCCAGCAGCTTAGCGCGTGGTTGGGGCTACACCTTC. Amino acids: CASSLARGWGYTF.

This clonotype was counted at least ten times. A much larger clone sits a single nucleotide away, making a read error possible. The chain links TRBV7-8 to TRBJ2-1, with 7 bases identical to TRBD1. V trimming: 3 bases; J trimming: 0 bases; junction bases outside the gene matches: 2. The CDR3 has 15 amino acids. The germline gives CDR1 SGHVS, CDR2 FQNEAQ. The CDR3 sequence is CASSLTGNSYNEQFF. CDR3 bases: TGTGCCAGCAGCTTGACAGGGAACTCCTACAATGAGCAGTTCTTC.

This clonotype was seen ten or more times. The genes are TRBV11-2 and TRBJ2-1; possibly TRBD1 for D (5 bases). With 2 bases removed from V and 6 bases from J, the gap between germline ends came to 14 bases. CDR1 SGHAT and CDR2 FQNNGV come from the germline V gene. The CDR3 runs 15 residues. Written as DNA, the CDR3 is TGTGCCAGCAGCTTATTAGGGGTACGGGCCAATGAGCAGTTCTTC. Its translation is CASSLLGVRANEQFF. Using reference TRBV11-2 and TRBJ2-1 for the parts outside the CDR3, the full variable domain is EAGVAQSPRYKIIEKRQSVAFWCNPISGHATLYWYQQILGQGPKLLIQFQNNGVVDDSQLPKDRFSAERLKGVDSTLKIQPAKLEDSAVYLCASSLLGVRANEQFFGPGTRLTVL.

To note about this clonotype: A much bigger clone sits one base away, suggesting this may be a read error. The CDR3 loop reads CASSSGKYEKRFF. DNA for the CDR3: TGTGCCAGCAGCTCCGGGAAATACGAAAAACGGTTTTTT. The rearrangement uses TRBV7-9 and TRBJ1-4; no clear D gene. This CDR3 is 13 amino acids long. Per germline, CDR1 SEHNR and CDR2 FQNEAQ (reference sequence).

In this sample, this clonotype turned up many times. This chain links TRBV25-1 with TRBJ1-2; D uncertain. CDR1 and CDR2 (germline): MGHDK, SYGVNS. This CDR3 contains 13 residues. V was trimmed by 1 base and J by 13 bases, leaving 16 bases between them. Written as DNA, the CDR3 is TGTGCCAGCAGTGAATCACTCCTGACGGCTTTCACCTTC. Translation gives CASSESLLTAFTF.

The chain uses TRBV6-6 and TRBJ1-2; D uncertain. Germline loops: CDR1 MNHNY, CDR2 SVGAGI (reference sequence). V dropped 7 bases and J dropped 0 bases, with 9 bases sitting between them. This CDR3 contains 13 residues. CDR3 bases: TGTGCCAGCACCGTGGCAGCTAACTATGGCTACACCTTC. Residues: CASTVAANYGYTF.

At least ten counts were recorded for this clonotype. The CDR3: CAWSWTSGRETQYF. The CDR3 DNA follows: TGTGCCTGGAGCTGGACTAGCGGCCGAGAGACCCAGTACTTC. The genes are TRBV30 and TRBJ2-5; the match to TRBD2 covers 10 bases. The length of the CDR3 is 14 residues. The germline gives CDR1 GTSNPN, CDR2 SVGIG (reference sequence). V dropped 3 bases and J dropped 4; count of bases not matched to a gene: 5. Full variable domain (rest looked up from reference TRBV30 and TRBJ2-5): SQTIHQWPATLVQPVGSPLSLECTVEGTSNPNLYWYRQAAGRGLQLLFYSVGIGQISSEVPQNLSASRPQDRQFILSSKKLLLSDSGFYLCAWSWTSGRETQYFGPGTRLLVL.

This clonotype was recorded at least ten times. The rearrangement joins TRBV7-2 to TRBJ2-7; maybe TRBD1 (6 bases). CDR1 and CDR2 (germline): SGHTA, FQGNSA. The CDR3 loop spans 18 amino acids. V lost 0 bases to trimming and J lost 3 bases, with 21 bases between them. The CDR3 DNA reads TGTGCCAGCAGCTTAGCACGCCATGGGACACAGGAGGACTACGAGCAGTACTTC. This encodes CASSLARHGTQEDYEQYF. The variable domain in full, completed from reference TRBV7-2 and TRBJ2-7, reads GAGVSQSPSNKVTEKGKDVELRCDPISGHTALYWYRQSLGQGLEFLIYFQGNSAPDKSGLPSDRFSAERTGGSVSTLTIQRTQQEDSAVYLCASSLARHGTQEDYEQYFGPGTRLTVT.

The V gene is TRBV4-3, the J gene TRBJ2-5, with 7 positions matching TRBD2. Per the germline V gene, CDR1 is LGHNA and CDR2 is YSLEER. The trim removed 1 base at V and 7 bases at J, leaving 9 bases unmatched. The CDR3 is 15 amino acids. CDR3 DNA: TGCGCCAGCAGCCAAGGAGGCCAGCGGGAAGGGACCCAGTACTTC. This gives the protein CASSQGGQREGTQYF.

The chain links TRBV7-9 to TRBJ2-3; D might be TRBD1 or TRBD2, each matching 7 bases. Germline lookup yields CDR1 SEHNR and CDR2 FQNEAQ (reference sequence). The CDR3 length is 15 residues. V lost 4 bases and J lost 4, with 15 bases in between. The CDR3 coding sequence is TGTGCCAGCAGCTCCGACAGGGAGGGGGCAGATACGCAGTATTTT. It yields the protein CASSSDREGADTQYF.

Written as DNA, the CDR3 is TGTGCCAGCAGCGTAGACCCGACAGGGGTTTCACCCCTCCACTTT. Translation: CASSVDPTGVSPLHF. J is TRBJ1-6 and V is TRBV9, with TRBD1 matching over 8 bases. This CDR3 is 15 amino acids long. V trimming: 0 bases; J trimming: 9 bases; junction bases outside the gene matches: 5. Germline values: CDR1 SGDLS, CDR2 YYNGEE.

The genes are TRBV7-9 and TRBJ2-1; the match to TRBD2 covers 8 bases. The junction had 5 bases not matched to a gene; V was cut back by 1 base and J by 6 bases. In germline, CDR1 is SEHNR, CDR2 FQNEAQ (reference sequence). This CDR3 comprises 15 residues. The CDR3 coding sequence is TGTGCCAGCAGCTTAGGTAGCGGGGCAGGCAATGAGCAGTTCTTC. The encoded protein is CASSLGSGAGNEQFF.

This chain uses TRBV5-1 with TRBJ2-1, with 8 bases lining up with TRBD1. J lost 7 bases, V lost 0 bases, and 3 bases had no gene match. The CDR3 is 14 amino acids. The germline V gene has CDR1 SGHRS and CDR2 YFSETQ. CDR3 DNA: TGCGCCAGCAGCTTGGGGGACAGGTCAAATGAGCAGTTCTTC. Translating gives CASSLGDRSNEQFF.

This clonotype was observed a few times. The chain is built from TRBV28 and TRBJ2-1; no firm D call. Germline V CDR1 and CDR2: MDHEN, SYDVKM. The germline V and J ends were trimmed by 2 bases and 10 bases, with 12 bases remaining between them. This CDR3 is 13 amino acids long. The CDR3 region is CASSLRARGEQFF. In nucleotides, the CDR3 is TGTGCCAGCAGTTTAAGAGCCCGAGGAGAGCAGTTCTTC.

This clonotype was found a few times. The chain carries TRBV7-3 and TRBJ2-7; the match to TRBD2 covers 9 bases. The germline gives CDR1 SGHTA, CDR2 FQGTGA. This CDR3 contains 14 residues. The V gene end was trimmed by 5 bases and the J gene end by 6 bases; junction bases not matched to a gene: 8. The chain's CDR3 is CASSPAGGSTEQYF. The DNA of the CDR3 is TGTGCCAGCAGCCCCGCGGGGGGGAGCACCGAGCAGTACTTC.